Shown below are 16 T cell receptor beta chains from a single sample sequenced in a study of cytomegalovirus exposure and HLA in healthy donors. The PCR contained 60 Vbeta and 13 Jbeta primers. Here immunoSEQ multiplex PCR was the method, and the copy in TCRdb shows in-frame clones only, minus some. The sample contains 140,000 or so clones, over 75% of which appear only once. The source material was PBMCs. The receptors were gathered from a woman aged 25 to 39 in good health and CMV-seronegative.

This clone has only a few counts. The chain employs TRBV7-6 and TRBJ1-6; D possibly corresponds to TRBD1 (5 bases). The V end lost 5 bases, the J end lost 7 bases, and 18 bases lay between the germline ends. The V gene's germline CDR1 is SGHVS and CDR2 FNYEAQ. The CDR3 extends over 16 amino acids. CDR3 bases: TGTGCCAGCAGCCCACAAGGGGTAGGCTACAATTCACCCCTCCACTTT. Its translation: CASSPQGVGYNSPLHF.

The V and J genes are TRBV7-2 and TRBJ2-1, with unresolved D. There are 12 residues in the CDR3. V lost 4 bases to trimming and J lost 7 bases, with 8 bases between them. CDR1 is SGHTA and CDR2 is FQGNSA in the germline V gene. CDR3 loop: CASSSRVNEQFF. In nucleotides, the CDR3 is TGTGCCAGCAGCTCTCGAGTGAATGAGCAGTTCTTC. The full variable domain, completed using reference TRBV7-2 and TRBJ2-1, is GAGVSQSPSNKVTEKGKDVELRCDPISGHTALYWYRQSLGQGLEFLIYFQGNSAPDKSGLPSDRFSAERTGGSVSTLTIQRTQQEDSAVYLCASSSRVNEQFFGPGTRLTVL.

The chain couples TRBV15 to TRBJ1-5; D may be TRBD1 (5 bases). Deletions cut 0 bases from V and 8 bases from J, with 11 bases between. CDR1 LNHNV and CDR2 YYDKDF come from the germline V gene (reference sequence). The CDR3 has 14 residues. The CDR3 region is CATSRDGGDEPQHF. The CDR3 DNA sequence: TGTGCCACCAGCAGAGATGGGGGGGACGAGCCCCAGCATTTT.

In nucleotides, the CDR3 is TGCGCCAGCAGCTTGGTCCCAGATAGCGGGGGGGCTGGCGAGCAGTACTTC. Residues: CASSLVPDSGGAGEQYF. The gene calls are TRBV5-1 and TRBJ2-5; 11 bases are a match to TRBD2. Matching the DNA end better, TRBJ2-7 makes the J call doubtful. This CDR3 spans 17 amino acids. CDR1 SGHRS and CDR2 YFSETQ come from the germline V gene.

The chain uses TRBV14 and TRBJ2-5; TRBD2 matches at 12 bases. This CDR3 is 16 amino acids long. Germline trimming cut 4 bases from V and 4 bases from J; bases unmatched to any gene: 7. Germline assignment: CDR1 SGHDN and CDR2 FVKESK. CDR3 nucleotide sequence: TGTGCCAGCAGCCCGGGACTAGCGGGCTTCAGAGAGACCCAGTACTTC. Protein sequence: CASSPGLAGFRETQYF.

This clone turned up a few times. The V gene is TRBV4-1, the J gene TRBJ1-4, with 7 bases fitting TRBD1. The CDR3 contains 15 residues. The germline V gene encodes CDR1 MGHRA and CDR2 YSYEKL. The V segment lost 5 bases and the J segment 5 bases; nucleotides outside the gene matches: 8. The CDR3 loop reads CASSNPGQTNEKLFF. CDR3 DNA sequence: TGCGCCAGCAGCAATCCGGGACAGACAAATGAAAAACTGTTTTTT.

There are a few counts of this clone. The chain recombines TRBV7-2 with TRBJ2-7; 8 nucleotides line up with TRBD1. The V and J ends lost 5 bases and 4 bases, in that order; junction bases with no gene match: 7. CDR3 length: 14 residues. Germline CDR1 and CDR2: SGHTA and FQGNSA. The CDR3 DNA sequence: TGTGCCAGCAGCCGTCCCGGGACAGGATACGAGCAGTACTTC. Its protein product is CASSRPGTGYEQYF.

The chain is built from TRBV5-1 and TRBJ1-2; D may be TRBD1 (6 bases). With 4 bases removed from V and 2 bases from J, the gap between germline ends came to 15 bases. Looked up from germline, CDR1 is SGHRS and CDR2 is YFSETQ. The CDR3 runs to 15 residues. The CDR3 region has the DNA TGCGCCAGCAGCCCTGACCCAGGGGTGAACTATGGCTACACCTTC. It codes for CASSPDPGVNYGYTF.

This chain uses TRBV2 with TRBJ2-3; D possibly corresponds to TRBD2 (6 bases). Per the germline V gene, CDR1 is SNHLY and CDR2 is FYNNEI. The ends were cut back, 6 bases at V and 4 bases at J, with 17 bases in the middle. The CDR3 covers 15 residues. The CDR3 DNA sequence: TGTGCCAGCAGGGGTGCTATTAGCGGTGCAGATACGCAGTATTTT. This encodes CASRGAISGADTQYF.

V gene TRBV7-2 combines with J gene TRBJ2-1, with 7 bases that match TRBD2. The length of the CDR3 is 17 residues. The junction had 10 bases not matched to a gene; V was cut back by 5 bases and J by 0 bases. Germline-derived CDR1 and CDR2 are SGHTA and FQGNSA. Here the CDR3 DNA reads TGTGCCAGCAGCCCGTTTCCCGGGGGGAGCTCCTACAATGAGCAGTTCTTC. The encoded protein is CASSPFPGGSSYNEQFF.

The sample holds a few counts of this clone. This chain uses TRBV6-5 with TRBJ2-3, with TRBD1 matching over 9 bases. Germline lookup yields CDR1 MNHEY and CDR2 SVGAGI. The ends lost 5 bases at V and 1 base at J; junction bases unmatched: 4. The CDR3 length is 15 residues. The CDR3 is CASSAGQGGTDTQYF. CDR3 in DNA: TGTGCCAGCAGTGCGGGACAGGGAGGCACAGATACGCAGTATTTT.

This chain connects TRBV30 to TRBJ1-4; tentative D call: TRBD1 (6 bases). The V end was cut by 4 bases, the J end by 0 bases, with 12 bases between. The length of the CDR3 is 15 residues. Germline V gene data show CDR1 as GTSNPN and CDR2 as SVGIG (reference sequence). CDR3 loop: CAWTPGASTNEKLFF. In nucleotides, the CDR3 is TGTGCCTGGACCCCAGGGGCCTCAACTAATGAAAAACTGTTTTTT.

The gene calls are TRBV7-3 and TRBJ2-3, with 13 positions matching TRBD2. The CDR3 sequence is 18 residues long. Germline CDR1 SGHTA, CDR2 FQGTGA. With V trimmed by 2 bases and J by 1 base, 6 bases remained unmatched. CDR3 sequence reads: CASSLGAGTSGGTDTQYF. Here the CDR3 DNA reads TGTGCCAGCAGCTTAGGAGCCGGGACTAGCGGGGGCACAGATACGCAGTATTTT.

This clone was seen just once. The rearrangement links TRBV29-1 to TRBJ2-7, with no clear D. Germline CDR1 SQVTM, CDR2 ANQGSEA. The V end lost 6 bases, the J end lost 5 bases, and 17 bases lay between the germline ends. The CDR3 loop spans 13 amino acids. CDR3 coding DNA: TGCAGCGTCAGAACTACTTTGACCCACGAGCAGTACTTC. It encodes CSVRTTLTHEQYF.

This chain uses TRBV6-6 with TRBJ1-5; D unresolved. In germline, CDR1 is MNHNY, CDR2 SVGAGI (reference sequence). The V end lost 0 bases, the J end lost 1 base, and 10 bases lay between the germline ends. The CDR3 spans 16 residues. The CDR3 nucleotides are TGTGCCAGCAGTTACTCGAGTACAGCCAGCAATCAGCCCCAGCATTTT. Translated, it gives CASSYSSTASNQPQHF.

The chain couples TRBV5-4 to TRBJ1-2; weak D call: TRBD1 (6 bases). The CDR3 consists of 14 residues. Germline CDR1 reads SGHNT; CDR2 reads YYREEE (reference sequence). With 0 bases removed from V and 5 bases from J, the gap between germline ends came to 11 bases. CDR3 bases: TGTGCCAGCAGCTTGGGCAACAGGGAGTATGGCTACACCTTC. As protein: CASSLGNREYGYTF.